The 30 T cell receptor beta chains in this list originate from one sample, sequenced in a study of blood T cell repertoires in COVID-19. Only in-frame clones appear in the TCRdb table, and some are missing; sequencing was by immunoSEQ multiplex PCR. The top ten hold about 28% of the sample, which has about 180,000 clones, roughly 85% seen once. The sequenced sample was peripheral blood. Source of these receptors: a woman in her seventies with acute or convalescent COVID-19.

This sequence joins TRBV2 and TRBJ2-1; 8 positions agree with TRBD2. Germline trimming cut 2 bases from V and 5 bases from J; bases unmatched to any gene: 11. The germline V gene has CDR1 SNHLY and CDR2 FYNNEI. There are 17 residues in the CDR3. The CDR3 region is CASSELVSGIVNNEQFF. CDR3 bases: TGTGCCAGCAGTGAATTAGTTAGCGGGATAGTTAACAATGAGCAGTTCTTC.

The chain links TRBV7-8 to TRBJ2-2, with TRBD2 matching 8 bases. The CDR3 loop spans 16 amino acids. The germline CDR1 and CDR2 sequences are SGHVS and FQNEAQ. J gave up 4 bases and V 5 bases, and 9 bases lay outside the gene matches. The chain's CDR3 is CASSPQAGAGTGELFF. The CDR3 coding sequence is TGTGCCAGCAGCCCTCAAGCGGGAGCCGGCACCGGGGAGCTGTTTTTT.

This sequence joins TRBV10-1 and TRBJ2-7; 10 bases align to TRBD2. V gave up 5 bases and J gave up 6 bases; unmatched junction bases: 19. The CDR3 totals 18 residues. Germline values: CDR1 WNHNN, CDR2 SYGVQD (reference sequence). CDR3 residues: CASSPDRKREGILGEQYF. CDR3 bases: TGCGCCAGCAGTCCGGACAGAAAGCGGGAGGGTATCCTGGGCGAGCAGTACTTC.

V usage is TRBV7-3 and J usage is TRBJ2-5, with 12 bases aligning to TRBD2. CDR1 is SGHTA, CDR2 FQGTGA, per germline. V lost 5 bases, J lost 4 bases, and 5 bases stayed unmatched. The CDR3 runs to 15 residues. The CDR3 loop reads CASSPGLAGSETQYF. The CDR3 DNA reads as TGTGCCAGCAGCCCTGGACTAGCGGGATCAGAGACCCAGTACTTC.

The chain links TRBV7-6 to TRBJ1-4, with 12 positions matching TRBD1. This CDR3 region has 15 residues. The junction had 5 bases not matched to a gene; V was cut back by 4 bases and J by 8 bases. Germline lookup yields CDR1 SGHVS and CDR2 FNYEAQ. CDR3 bases: TGTGCCAGCAGCTCCTCCGGGACAGGGGGCGAAAAACTGTTTTTT. Its protein product is CASSSSGTGGEKLFF.

J is TRBJ2-5 and V is TRBV2, with 7 bases matching TRBD2. The CDR3 length is 15 residues. V trimming: 6 bases; J trimming: 1 base; junction bases outside the gene matches: 8. From germline, CDR1 is SNHLY and CDR2 FYNNEI. The CDR3 DNA is TGTGCCAGCAGGTTGGCTAGCGGTCGCCAAGAGACCCAGTACTTC. This codes for CASRLASGRQETQYF.

The CDR3 DNA reads TGTGCCAGCAGTTTAATCGGGACACGACCCTACGAGCAGTACTTC. Translated, it gives CASSLIGTRPYEQYF. This chain joins TRBV27 and TRBJ2-7, with TRBD1 as a possible D gene (6 bases). The CDR3 sequence is 15 residues long. Germline V CDR1 and CDR2: MNHEY, SMNVEV (reference sequence). V was shortened by 2 bases and J by 2 bases, with 13 bases between the two germline ends.

V is TRBV3-1 (or the pseudogene TRBV3-2) and J is TRBJ2-7, with a weak D call TRBD1 (6 bases). V shed 3 bases and J shed 6 bases, with 12 bases lying between them. The CDR3 length is 13 residues. The germline CDR1 and CDR2 sequences are LGHDT and YNNKEL (reference sequence). CDR3 nucleotide sequence: TGTGCCAGCAGCCAGTACAGGGCCGGCGAGCAGTACTTC. This translates into CASSQYRAGEQYF.

This clone was seen a handful of times. This chain joins TRBV27 and TRBJ2-5; TRBD2 agrees at 12 bases. V dropped 6 bases and J dropped 4; count of bases not matched to a gene: 6. Germline CDR1 and CDR2: MNHEY and SMNVEV (reference sequence). This CDR3 region has 15 residues. In DNA, the CDR3 is TGTGCCAGCAGGCCTCTAGCGGGAGGGAGAGAGACCCAGTACTTC. Amino acids: CASRPLAGGRETQYF.

This chain uses TRBV7-9 with TRBJ2-1; 9 bases agree with TRBD2. V was clipped by 5 bases and J by 2 bases; unmatched bases: 4. The CDR3 is made up of 15 amino acids. Germline V lookup: CDR1 SEHNR, CDR2 FQNEAQ (reference sequence). The CDR3 nucleotides read TGTGCCAGCAGCCTGCGGGGGGGTACCTACAATGAGCAGTTCTTC. Translation gives CASSLRGGTYNEQFF.

This rearrangement joins TRBV30 to TRBJ2-7, with D tentatively TRBD2 (6 bases). Germline values: CDR1 GTSNPN, CDR2 SVGIG (reference sequence). CDR3 length: 14 residues. Trimming left V 5 bases short and J 4 bases short, with 18 bases between. CDR3: CAWSIGRDVYEQYF. The CDR3 coding sequence is TGTGCCTGGTCCATCGGGCGGGATGTTTACGAGCAGTACTTC.

The chain employs TRBV9 and TRBJ2-1; 8 bases map to TRBD2. This CDR3 is 15 amino acids long. V lost 1 base to trimming and J lost 7 bases; unmatched junction nucleotides: 7. Looked up from germline, CDR1 is SGDLS and CDR2 is YYNGEE. The CDR3 bases are TGTGCCAGCAGCGTAAGACGGGAGGGTAGAAATGAGCAGTTCTTC. Translation gives CASSVRREGRNEQFF. The full variable domain, in which reference TRBV9 and TRBJ2-1 provide the parts outside the CDR3, is DSGVTQTPKHLITATGQRVTLRCSPRSGDLSVYWYQQSLDQGLQFLIQYYNGEERAKGNILERFSAQQFPDLHSELNLSSLELGDSALYFCASSVRREGRNEQFFGPGTRLTVL.

This chain joins TRBV24-1 and TRBJ2-5, with TRBD1 matching 10 bases. Trimming removed 4 bases from V and 5 bases from J; junction bases left unmatched: 6. Looked up from germline, CDR1 is KGHDR and CDR2 is SFDVKD. The CDR3 consists of 15 residues. The DNA for the CDR3 is TGTGCCACCAGTGACCGGGACAGGGGTTATGAGACCCAGTACTTC. The encoded protein is CATSDRDRGYETQYF.

V and J are TRBV13 and TRBJ2-1; a possible D gene is TRBD2 (6 bases). CDR3 length: 13 residues. CDR1 and CDR2 from the germline V gene are PRHDT and FYEKMQ (reference sequence). V was pared by 2 bases and J by 9 bases, with 11 bases between. The CDR3 DNA reads TGTGCCAGCAGCTTACGACTAGTTAGTGAGCAGTTCTTC. Its protein product is CASSLRLVSEQFF.

V is TRBV5-1 and J is TRBJ2-1; 11 bases align to TRBD2. CDR1 is SGHRS, CDR2 YFSETQ, per germline. The CDR3 spans 16 residues. The ends lost 5 bases at V and 5 bases at J; junction bases unmatched: 9. The CDR3 loop reads CASSPAPGLADNEQFF. Here the CDR3 DNA reads TGCGCCAGCAGTCCGGCCCCGGGACTAGCGGACAATGAGCAGTTCTTC.

This chain connects TRBV27 to TRBJ1-1, with D perhaps TRBD1 (6 bases). Germline CDR1 is MNHEY and CDR2 is SMNVEV (reference sequence). Trimming shortened V by 5 bases and J by 4 bases, and 14 bases separated the two germline ends. The CDR3 extends over 14 amino acids. The CDR3 is CASSDHDRRTEAFF. In DNA, the CDR3 is TGTGCCAGCAGTGACCACGACAGGCGCACTGAAGCTTTCTTT.

The chain has TRBV7-9 and TRBJ2-5, with 12 positions matching TRBD2. J gave up 4 bases and V 5 bases, and 8 bases lay outside the gene matches. Germline values: CDR1 SEHNR, CDR2 FQNEAQ (reference sequence). The CDR3 covers 16 residues. CDR3 coding DNA: TGTGCCAGCAGCACCCTAGCGGGAGGGCGGTCAGAGACCCAGTACTTC. Translating it yields CASSTLAGGRSETQYF.

V gene TRBV7-2 combines with J gene TRBJ2-7; 8 bases match TRBD2. The ends lost 6 bases at V and 0 bases at J; junction bases unmatched: 7. The CDR3 has 15 amino acids. From germline, CDR1 is SGHTA and CDR2 FQGNSA. The CDR3 DNA sequence: TGTGCCAGCAGTTTTACTAGCGGATACTCCTACGAGCAGTACTTC. It encodes CASSFTSGYSYEQYF. Full variable domain (rest looked up from reference TRBV7-2 and TRBJ2-7): GAGVSQSPSNKVTEKGKDVELRCDPISGHTALYWYRQSLGQGLEFLIYFQGNSAPDKSGLPSDRFSAERTGGSVSTLTIQRTQQEDSAVYLCASSFTSGYSYEQYFGPGTRLTVT.

The chain combines TRBV10-3 with TRBJ1-1, with a possible D match to TRBD1 (5 bases). The ends were cut back, 6 bases at V and 0 bases at J, with 11 bases in the middle. The CDR3 is 14 amino acids. The germline V gene has CDR1 ENHRY and CDR2 SYGVKD. The CDR3 DNA is TGTGCCATCAGGGAATCGACAGTGAACACTGAAGCTTTCTTT. This encodes CAIRESTVNTEAFF.

The CDR3 loop is CASSQDRQGAGEKLFF. The CDR3 coding sequence is TGCGCCAGCAGCCAAGACCGACAGGGGGCGGGTGAAAAACTGTTTTTT. V is TRBV5-1 and J is TRBJ1-4, with 10 bases that match TRBD1. The CDR3 loop spans 16 amino acids. CDR1 is SGHRS and CDR2 is YFSETQ in the germline V gene. V gave up 4 bases and J gave up 7 bases; unmatched junction bases: 10.

V gene TRBV11-2 combines with J gene TRBJ1-1; the match to TRBD1 covers 7 bases. The CDR3 totals 16 residues. Losses at the gene ends were 10 bases for V and 0 bases for J; bases not matched to a gene: 14. Germline values: CDR1 SGHAT, CDR2 FQNNGV. The CDR3: CATGSFGQALNTEAFF. CDR3 bases: TGTGCCACCGGATCTTTCGGACAGGCCCTGAACACTGAAGCTTTCTTT.

The V gene is TRBV15, the J gene TRBJ2-7, with a possible D match to TRBD1 (5 bases). The CDR3 length is 14 residues. V was clipped by 2 bases and J by 4 bases, with 12 bases between them. CDR1 is LNHNV, CDR2 YYDKDF, per germline (reference sequence). The CDR3 DNA follows: TGTGCCACCAGCAGATCCAGGGTGCGTTACGAGCAGTACTTC. Translation: CATSRSRVRYEQYF.

This chain joins TRBV5-4 and TRBJ2-3; weak D call: TRBD1 (6 bases). There are 14 residues in the CDR3. V dropped 2 bases and J dropped 4 bases, with 11 bases sitting between them. Germline CDR1 reads SGHNT; CDR2 reads YYREEE (reference sequence). Here the CDR3 reads CASSFNTGPDTQYF. In nucleotides, the CDR3 is TGTGCCAGCAGCTTTAATACAGGGCCAGATACGCAGTATTTT.

The chain is built from TRBV24-1 and TRBJ2-1, with TRBD2 matching 7 bases. The germline gives CDR1 KGHDR, CDR2 SFDVKD. The CDR3 totals 16 residues. V gave up 4 bases and J gave up 4 bases; unmatched junction bases: 9. The DNA for the CDR3 is TGTGCCACCAGTGAAGCGAGGGCGGGAGCATACAATGAGCAGTTCTTC. The encoded protein is CATSEARAGAYNEQFF.

This chain joins TRBV5-1 and TRBJ2-1; no firm D call. This CDR3 has 12 residues. V lost 5 bases, J lost 6 bases, and 9 bases lay in between. Germline-derived CDR1 and CDR2 are SGHRS and YFSETQ. The CDR3 here is CASSVTRNEQFF. The CDR3 DNA reads as TGCGCCAGCAGTGTAACGCGCAATGAGCAGTTCTTC.

This chain links TRBV7-8 with TRBJ2-7; 8 bases are a match to TRBD2. CDR1 SGHVS and CDR2 FQNEAQ come from the germline V gene. The J segment lost 0 bases and the V segment lost 2 bases, leaving 3 bases of the junction unmatched. This CDR3 region has 15 residues. The CDR3 DNA reads as TGTGCCAGCAGCTTAAAGCGGGAGATCTCCTACGAGCAGTACTTC. It is translated as CASSLKREISYEQYF.

The V and J genes are TRBV7-2 and TRBJ1-5, with a possible D match to TRBD1 (6 bases). Germline V CDR1 and CDR2: SGHTA, FQGNSA. The CDR3 spans 15 residues. Between the trimmed V and J ends, which lost 2 bases and 2 bases, there was a span of 10 bases. CDR3 DNA: TGTGCCAGCAGCTTAAACAGGGTGGGCAATCAGCCCCAGCATTTT. This encodes CASSLNRVGNQPQHF.

This chain links TRBV5-4 with TRBJ2-7; TRBD2 agrees at 7 bases. Per germline, CDR1 SGHNT and CDR2 YYREEE (reference sequence). Trimming took 2 bases from V and 5 from J; bases not matched to a gene: 4. The CDR3 sequence is 13 residues long. CDR3 sequence (DNA): TGTGCCAGCAGCTTCGCGGGAGAAGACGAGCAGTACTTC. Its protein product is CASSFAGEDEQYF. Supplemented by reference TRBV5-4 and TRBJ2-7, the full variable domain reads ETGVTQSPTHLIKTRGQQVTLRCSSQSGHNTVSWYQQALGQGPQFIFQYYREEENGRGNFPPRFSGLQFPNYSSELNVNALELDDSALYLCASSFAGEDEQYFGPGTRLTVT.

The chain combines TRBV30 with TRBJ1-1, with a possible D match to TRBD1 (6 bases). The CDR3 runs to 13 residues. Germline V gives CDR1 GTSNPN, CDR2 SVGIG (reference sequence). V lost 4 bases to trimming and J lost 4 bases, with 13 bases between them. In DNA form, the CDR3 reads TGTGCCTGGACTGAACAGGGTCTCACTGAAGCTTTCTTT. Translation gives CAWTEQGLTEAFF.

The V call is TRBV2, the J call TRBJ1-2, with a possible D match to TRBD1 (6 bases). The germline V gene encodes CDR1 SNHLY and CDR2 FYNNEI. The CDR3 covers 15 residues. V was cut by 6 bases and J by 2 bases, with 16 bases left in between. DNA of the CDR3: TGTGCCAGCAGCCAGGGGTCAGATAGGAACTATGGCTACACCTTC. It specifies CASSQGSDRNYGYTF.